This is a list of T cell receptor beta chains from one sample in a study of regulatory and conventional T cells in RAG deficiency. Profiled with immunoSEQ multiplex PCR; TCRdb holds only in-frame clones, not every one. This sample has about 34,000 clones, with about 75% found just once. The same data also went into a second study, on regulatory T cells.

Sequencing input: CD4+ effector T cells sorted from blood. The source of these receptors is a human donor in good health. Each CDR3 is given with its conserved first and last residue. Each record gives: D gene, CDR3 length, J gene, V gene, clone size, CDR3 protein, CDR3 DNA. The D gene is left open where the match is weak. For some rows the clone size is stated as once, few or many, or as a class when expanded; others skip it.

>TRBD1|13|TRBJ2-7|TRBV7-9|.
CASSSTGVVEQYF
TGTGCCAGCAGCTCGACAGGGGTCGTCGAGCAGTACTTC
>.|16|TRBJ1-5|TRBV7-9|.
CASSLGSSADHQPQHF
TGTGCCAGCAGCTTAGGTAGTTCGGCAGATCATCAGCCCCAGCATTTT
>.|14|TRBJ2-7|TRBV7-3|.
CASSLSPGAYEQYF
TGTGCCAGCAGCTTAAGTCCCGGGGCCTACGAGCAGTACTTC
>TRBD1|14|TRBJ2-7|TRBV28|.
CASSFGDRAYEQYF
TGTGCCAGCAGTTTCGGGGACAGGGCGTACGAGCAGTACTTC
>.|14|TRBJ1-4|TRBV2|once
CASRTGTSNEKLFF
TGTGCCAGCAGAACCGGGACTTCAAATGAAAAACTGTTTTTT
>.|13|TRBJ2-1|TRBV7-7|.
CASSLARSNEQFF
TGTGCTAGCAGCTTAGCCAGAAGCAATGAGCAGTTCTTC
>.|15|TRBJ2-4|TRBV9|.
CASSQQGNSGNIQYF
TGTGCCAGCAGCCAACAAGGGAATTCGGGAAACATTCAGTACTTC
>.|13|TRBJ2-1|TRBV27|.
CASSLSGGPTQFF
TGTGCCAGCAGTTTATCCGGGGGACCGACACAGTTCTTC
>TRBD1|12|TRBJ1-1|TRBV19|.
CASSTGQGTSFF
TGTGCCAGTAGTACGGGACAGGGTACGTCTTTCTTT
>TRBD1|19|TRBJ1-5|TRBV12-5|.
CASGLDRQGGRNSNQPQHF
TGTGCTAGTGGTTTGGACCGACAGGGTGGGCGCAATAGCAATCAGCCCCAGCATTTT
>.|16|TRBJ2-2|TRBV7-3|once
CASSLGGAANTGELFF
TGTGCCAGCAGCTTAGGCGGGGCCGCGAACACCGGGGAGCTGTTTTTT
>TRBD1|13|TRBJ1-3|TRBV6-1|.
CALRTGPGNTIYF
TGTGCCCTCAGGACAGGGCCTGGAAACACCATATATTTT
>.|17|TRBJ1-5|TRBV19|.
CASSMGTGDVRNQPQHF
TGTGCCAGTAGTATGGGAACGGGGGATGTACGCAATCAGCCCCAGCATTTT
>.|15|TRBJ1-6|TRBV9|.
CASSVSTGRDSPLHF
TGTGCCAGCAGCGTCAGTACAGGGCGGGATTCACCCCTCCACTTT
>.|14|TRBJ2-5|TRBV5-5|.
CASSLANRAETQYF
TGTGCCAGCAGCTTGGCCAACAGGGCGGAGACCCAGTACTTC
>.|15|TRBJ2-5|TRBV28|.
CASSSGRGWGETQYF
TGTGCCAGCAGTTCAGGAAGGGGATGGGGAGAGACCCAGTACTTC